The present TCR beta chain was sequenced within a study of T cells in Graves' hyperthyroidism and ophthalmopathy. This CDR3 has 14 residues. Per the germline V gene, CDR1 is MNHNS and CDR2 is SASEGT. The V end lost 1 base, the J end lost 4 bases, and 10 bases lay between the germline ends. Study observations and caveats: The blood repertoire included most of the expanded thyroid clonotypes above 0.001.

The investigators amplified TCR beta CDR3 regions from RNA transcripts. An initial round of RT-PCR targeting the TCR CDR3 relied on the HTBI primer set. MiXCR was run by TCRdb on the multiplex PCR reads, yielding one entry per CDR3 protein. The sample contains 550,000 to 650,000 distinct CDR3 sequences, about 14% of which appear only once. For this clonotype: Antigen unknown.

The J gene is TRBJ1-2, the V gene TRBV6-1, with a possible D match to TRBD1 (5 bases). This receptor was obtained from a young woman with Graves' hyperthyroidism that later progressed to Graves' ophthalmopathy. Sequenced: blood. The CDR3: CASSEDEQGYGYTF. DNA of the CDR3: TGTGCCAGCAGTGAAGATGAGCAGGGCTATGGCTACACCTTC.